The text below deals with one TCR beta chain. Its target is not known. Peripheral blood, together with lesional scalp punch biopsies, was collected from alopecia areata patients. The sample is drawn from a study of CD8+ T cells in alopecia areata. Notes on the study in general: Alopecia totalis/universalis scalp especially showed more expanded CD8+ clones than normal scalp.

RNA was isolated and reverse transcribed to cDNA, the sequencing template. The method was immunoSEQ multiplex PCR; TCRdb's version includes in-frame clones alone and lacks a portion of them. The sample carries about 15,000 clones, about three fifths recorded once. The J segment lost 5 bases and the V segment lost 5 bases, leaving 12 bases of the junction unmatched. Germline loops: CDR1 SEHNR, CDR2 FQNEAQ (reference sequence). This CDR3 has 16 residues. Sequencing was done on a sample of skin. The rearrangement uses TRBV7-9 and TRBJ2-5; 9 nucleotides align to TRBD1. The source of this sequence is a human donor with alopecia areata. CDR3 in DNA: TGTGCCAGCAGCGCAGGGGACAGGGAGCCGGGGGAGACCCAGTACTTC. It encodes CASSAGDREPGETQYF.